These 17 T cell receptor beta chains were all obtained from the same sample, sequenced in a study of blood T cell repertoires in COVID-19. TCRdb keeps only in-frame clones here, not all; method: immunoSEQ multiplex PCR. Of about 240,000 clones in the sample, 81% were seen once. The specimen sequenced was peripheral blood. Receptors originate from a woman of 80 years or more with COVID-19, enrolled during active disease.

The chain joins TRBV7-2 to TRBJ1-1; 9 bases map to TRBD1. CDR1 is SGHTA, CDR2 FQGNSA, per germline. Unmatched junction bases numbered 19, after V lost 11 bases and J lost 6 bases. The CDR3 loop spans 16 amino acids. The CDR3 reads CACLEDRGMIWAEAFF. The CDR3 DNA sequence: TGTGCCTGCCTAGAGGACAGGGGAATGATTTGGGCTGAAGCTTTCTTT.

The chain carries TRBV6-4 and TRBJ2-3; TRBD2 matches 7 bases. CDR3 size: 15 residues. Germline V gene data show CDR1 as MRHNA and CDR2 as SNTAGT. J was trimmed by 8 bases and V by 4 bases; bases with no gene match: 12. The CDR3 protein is CASSVTSLYRSTQYF. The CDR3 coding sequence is TGTGCCAGCAGTGTGACTAGCCTATACAGGAGTACGCAGTATTTT.

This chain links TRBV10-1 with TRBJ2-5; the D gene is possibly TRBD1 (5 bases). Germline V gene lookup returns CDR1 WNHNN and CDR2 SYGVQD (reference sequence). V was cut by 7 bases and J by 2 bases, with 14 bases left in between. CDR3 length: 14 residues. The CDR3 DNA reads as TGCGCCAGCAAAGGACATTCGTATCAAGAGACCCAGTACTTC. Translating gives CASKGHSYQETQYF.

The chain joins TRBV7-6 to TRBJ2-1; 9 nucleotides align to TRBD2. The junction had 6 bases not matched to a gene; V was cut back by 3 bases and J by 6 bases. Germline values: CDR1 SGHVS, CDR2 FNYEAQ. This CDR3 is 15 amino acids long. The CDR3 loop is CASSFRSSGVNEQFF. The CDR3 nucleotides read TGTGCCAGCAGCTTCAGGTCTAGCGGGGTCAATGAGCAGTTCTTC. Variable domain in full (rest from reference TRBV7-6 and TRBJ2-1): GAGVSQSPRYKVTKRGQDVALRCDPISGHVSLYWYRQALGQGPEFLTYFNYEAQQDKSGLPNDRFSAERPEGSISTLTIQRTEQRDSAMYRCASSFRSSGVNEQFFGPGTRLTVL.

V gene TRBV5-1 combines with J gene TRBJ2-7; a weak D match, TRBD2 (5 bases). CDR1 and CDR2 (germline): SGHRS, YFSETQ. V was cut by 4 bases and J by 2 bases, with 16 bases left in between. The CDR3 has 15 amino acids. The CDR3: CASSPGPGLTYEQYF. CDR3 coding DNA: TGCGCCAGCAGCCCCGGGCCTGGACTTACCTACGAGCAGTACTTC.

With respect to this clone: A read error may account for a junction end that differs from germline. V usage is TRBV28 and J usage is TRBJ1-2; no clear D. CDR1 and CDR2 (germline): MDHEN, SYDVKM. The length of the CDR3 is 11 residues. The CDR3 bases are TGTGCCAGCAGCCGTTTTAACCGCGCCGTGTTC. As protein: CASSRFNRAVF.

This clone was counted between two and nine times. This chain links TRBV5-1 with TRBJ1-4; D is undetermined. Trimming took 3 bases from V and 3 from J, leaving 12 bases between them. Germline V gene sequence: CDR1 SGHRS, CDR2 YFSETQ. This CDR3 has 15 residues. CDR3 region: CASSSEGGSNEKLFF. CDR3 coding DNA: TGCGCCAGCAGCTCCGAGGGTGGCTCTAATGAAAAACTGTTTTTT. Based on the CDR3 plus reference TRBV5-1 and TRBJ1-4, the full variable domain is KAGVTQTPRYLIKTRGQQVTLSCSPISGHRSVSWYQQTPGQGLQFLFEYFSETQRNKGNFPGRFSGRQFSNSRSEMNVSTLELGDSALYLCASSSEGGSNEKLFFGSGTQLSVL.

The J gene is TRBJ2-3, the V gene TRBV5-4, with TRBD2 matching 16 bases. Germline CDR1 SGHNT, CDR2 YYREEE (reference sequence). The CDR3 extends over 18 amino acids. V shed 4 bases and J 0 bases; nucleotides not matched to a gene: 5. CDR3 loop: CASSPGLAGGFSTDTQYF. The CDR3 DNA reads TGTGCCAGCAGCCCGGGACTAGCGGGGGGGTTTAGCACAGATACGCAGTATTTT.

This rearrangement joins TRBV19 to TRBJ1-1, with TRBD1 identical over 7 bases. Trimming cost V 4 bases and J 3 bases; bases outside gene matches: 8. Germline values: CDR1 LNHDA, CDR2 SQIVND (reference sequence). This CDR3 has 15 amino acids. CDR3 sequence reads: CASSTSTGFDTEAFF. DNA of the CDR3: TGTGCCAGTAGTACCTCGACAGGGTTCGACACTGAAGCTTTCTTT.

The chain's CDR3 is CASSSGGWTTEAFF. For the CDR3, the DNA is TGTGCCAGCAGCTCAGGGGGTTGGACCACTGAAGCTTTCTTT. This chain links TRBV7-3 with TRBJ1-1; 7 nucleotides line up with TRBD1. V lost 4 bases, J lost 4 bases, and 6 bases stayed unmatched. CDR1 and CDR2 (germline): SGHTA, FQGTGA. The CDR3 sequence is 14 residues long.

The chain's CDR3 is CASSPDRSYGYTF. CDR3 DNA: TGTGCCAGCAGCCCCGACAGGTCCTATGGCTACACCTTC. The gene calls are TRBV7-3 and TRBJ1-2; maybe TRBD1 (6 bases). This CDR3 comprises 13 residues. V dropped 5 bases and J dropped 4 bases, with 11 bases sitting between them. From germline, CDR1 is SGHTA and CDR2 FQGTGA.

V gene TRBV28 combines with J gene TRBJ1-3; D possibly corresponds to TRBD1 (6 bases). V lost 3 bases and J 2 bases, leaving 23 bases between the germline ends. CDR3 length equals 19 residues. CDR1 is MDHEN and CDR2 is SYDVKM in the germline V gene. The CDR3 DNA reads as TGTGCCAGCAGTTTTCCGACAGGATCTCCTTACGAGACTGGAAACACCATATATTTT. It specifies CASSFPTGSPYETGNTIYF. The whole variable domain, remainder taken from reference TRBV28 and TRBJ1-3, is DVKVTQSSRYLVKRTGEKVFLECVQDMDHENMFWYRQDPGLGLRLIYFSYDVKMKEKGDIPEGYSVSREKKERFSLILESASTNQTSMYLCASSFPTGSPYETGNTIYFGEGSWLTVV.

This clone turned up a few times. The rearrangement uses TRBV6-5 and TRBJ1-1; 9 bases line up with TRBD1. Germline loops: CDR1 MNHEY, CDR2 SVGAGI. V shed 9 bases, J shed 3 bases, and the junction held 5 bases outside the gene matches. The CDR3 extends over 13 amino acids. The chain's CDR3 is CASDRDRDTEAFF. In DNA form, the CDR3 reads TGTGCCAGTGACCGGGACAGGGACACTGAAGCTTTCTTT.

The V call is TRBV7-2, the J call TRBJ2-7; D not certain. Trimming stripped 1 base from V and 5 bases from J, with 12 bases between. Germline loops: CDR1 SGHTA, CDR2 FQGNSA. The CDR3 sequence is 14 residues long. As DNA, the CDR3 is TGTGCCAGCAGCTTAGATCCCGTCAGAAACGAGCAGTACTTC. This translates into CASSLDPVRNEQYF.

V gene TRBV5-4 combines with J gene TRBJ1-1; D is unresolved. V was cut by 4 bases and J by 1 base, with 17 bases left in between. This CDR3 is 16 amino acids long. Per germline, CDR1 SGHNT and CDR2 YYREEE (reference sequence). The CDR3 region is CASSTSGSLGNTEAFF. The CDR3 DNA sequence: TGTGCCAGCAGCACATCCGGGAGCCTAGGGAACACTGAAGCTTTCTTT.

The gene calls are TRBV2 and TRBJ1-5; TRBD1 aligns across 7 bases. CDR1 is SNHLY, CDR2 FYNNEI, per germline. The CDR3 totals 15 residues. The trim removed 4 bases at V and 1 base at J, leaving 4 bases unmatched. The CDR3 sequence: CASSVRDRSNQPQHF. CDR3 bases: TGTGCCAGCAGTGTCCGGGACAGAAGCAATCAGCCCCAGCATTTT.

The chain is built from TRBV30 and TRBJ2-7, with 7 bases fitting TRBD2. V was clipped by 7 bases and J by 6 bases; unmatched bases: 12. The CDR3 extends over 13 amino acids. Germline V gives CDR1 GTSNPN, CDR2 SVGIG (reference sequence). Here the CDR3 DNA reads TGTGCCTTGCGGGGAGGGAGAGGGAGCGAGCAGTACTTC. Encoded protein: CALRGGRGSEQYF. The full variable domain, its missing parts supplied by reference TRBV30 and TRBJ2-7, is SQTIHQWPATLVQPVGSPLSLECTVEGTSNPNLYWYRQAAGRGLQLLFYSVGIGQISSEVPQNLSASRPQDRQFILSSKKLLLSDSGFYLCALRGGRGSEQYFGPGTRLTVT.